This passage covers 20 T cell receptor beta chains from one sample sequenced in a study of T cell responses to AZD1222 COVID-19 vaccine. Method: immunoSEQ multiplex PCR; TCRdb's copy keeps in-frame clones and lacks some. This table holds over 120,000 clones, approximately 90% found once. Material: peripheral blood, obtained on day 0 of AZD1222 vaccination. All receptors come from an adult in good health.

The J gene is TRBJ2-7, the V gene TRBV5-8; 7 nucleotides align to TRBD1. J lost 7 bases, V lost 4 bases, and 8 bases had no gene match. Germline CDR1 reads SGHTS; CDR2 reads YDEGEE. The CDR3 loop spans 13 amino acids. CDR3 amino acids: CASSEPGQWEQYF. The CDR3 DNA reads TGTGCCAGCAGCGAACCGGGACAGTGGGAGCAGTACTTC.

This chain joins TRBV7-9 and TRBJ2-7, with 14 bases aligning to TRBD2. CDR1 is SEHNR, CDR2 FQNEAQ, per germline (reference sequence). This CDR3 region has 15 residues. Losses at the gene ends were 3 bases for V and 3 bases for J; bases not matched to a gene: 1. The CDR3 DNA is TGTGCCAGCAGCTTTGGACTAGCGGGAGGCTACGAGCAGTACTTC. The encoded protein is CASSFGLAGGYEQYF.

V gene TRBV27 combines with J gene TRBJ1-5, with TRBD1 identical over 9 bases. Trimming at V came to 5 bases and at J to 7 bases, leaving 9 bases not matched to a gene. The germline V gene has CDR1 MNHEY and CDR2 SMNVEV (reference sequence). This CDR3 contains 15 residues. As DNA, the CDR3 is TGTGCCAGCAGTCCCACAGGGGGCTGGGGACAGCCCCAGCATTTT. Its protein is CASSPTGGWGQPQHF.

The chain recombines TRBV19 with TRBJ1-2; D is unresolved. The CDR3 runs 14 residues. The V gene's germline CDR1 is LNHDA and CDR2 SQIVND (reference sequence). The V end was cut by 0 bases, the J end by 2 bases, with 7 bases between. As DNA, the CDR3 is TGTGCCAGTAGTATAGACATACCGAACTATGGCTACACCTTC. Its protein product is CASSIDIPNYGYTF. Drawing the rest from reference TRBV19 and TRBJ1-2, the complete variable domain is DGGITQSPKYLFRKEGQNVTLSCEQNLNHDAMYWYRQDPGQGLRLIYYSQIVNDFQKGDIAEGYSVSREKKESFPLTVTSAQKNPTAFYLCASSIDIPNYGYTFGSGTRLTVV.

This clone occurred once. This chain uses TRBV6-1 with TRBJ2-2; tentative D call: TRBD1 (7 bases). CDR1 and CDR2 (germline): MNHNS, SASEGT. This CDR3 comprises 16 residues. The ends were cut back, 4 bases at V and 5 bases at J, with 17 bases in the middle. The CDR3 coding sequence is TGTGCCAGCAGTGTCGCGGGACAGAGGATTACCGGGGAGCTGTTTTTT. This gives the protein CASSVAGQRITGELFF.

As DNA, the CDR3 is TGTGCCAGCAGCTTGTCCGGGTCTTTCACTGAAGCTTTCTTT. Its translation: CASSLSGSFTEAFF. This chain links TRBV7-2 with TRBJ1-1; unclear D gene. Looked up from germline, CDR1 is SGHTA and CDR2 is FQGNSA. This CDR3 region has 14 residues. The germline V and J ends were trimmed by 3 bases and 4 bases, with 12 bases remaining between them.

The chain recombines TRBV6-1 with TRBJ1-2; maybe TRBD1 (5 bases). V dropped 3 bases and J dropped 4 bases, with 18 bases sitting between them. The germline CDR1 and CDR2 sequences are MNHNS and SASEGT. The CDR3 is made up of 16 amino acids. CDR3 amino acids: CASSDLGEGPRYGYTF. The CDR3, as DNA: TGTGCCAGCAGTGACCTCGGGGAGGGGCCGCGCTATGGCTACACCTTC.

The chain is built from TRBV6-6 and TRBJ1-3; D unresolved. The V end was cut by 5 bases, the J end by 0 bases, with 20 bases between. Germline assignment: CDR1 MNHNY and CDR2 SVGAGI (reference sequence). This CDR3 has 18 residues. The CDR3 sequence: CASSRKPRVTISGNTIYF. The CDR3 nucleotides are TGTGCCAGCAGTCGTAAACCGCGGGTGACAATCTCTGGAAACACCATATATTTT.

This chain uses TRBV29-1 with TRBJ1-2, with a weak D call TRBD1 (5 bases). This CDR3 comprises 14 residues. V was clipped by 2 bases and J by 6 bases, with 16 bases between them. Germline CDR1 is SQVTM and CDR2 is ANQGSEA. CDR3 residues: CSVELTREGNGYTF. Here the CDR3 DNA reads TGCAGCGTTGAATTGACCAGGGAGGGGAATGGCTACACCTTC.

The chain employs TRBV20-1 and TRBJ1-2; 8 bases line up with TRBD1. The CDR3 spans 13 residues. With 3 bases clipped from V and 8 bases from J, the junction kept 8 bases outside the gene matches. Per germline, CDR1 DFQATT and CDR2 SNEGSKA (reference sequence). The CDR3 protein is CSASPRTGHGYTF. For the CDR3, the DNA is TGCAGTGCTAGTCCAAGGACAGGGCACGGCTACACCTTC.

The J gene is TRBJ2-1, the V gene TRBV29-1; TRBD1 aligns across 10 bases. V lost 8 bases, J lost 8 bases, and 9 bases stayed unmatched. CDR3 length equals 13 residues. Per the germline V gene, CDR1 is SQVTM and CDR2 is ANQGSEA. The CDR3 DNA reads as TGCAGCCCAGACAGGGGGCGCACGGATGAGCAGTTCTTC. Its translation is CSPDRGRTDEQFF.

The chain is built from TRBV15 and TRBJ1-2; TRBD1 agrees at 12 bases. Looked up from germline, CDR1 is LNHNV and CDR2 is YYDKDF (reference sequence). This CDR3 is built from 16 residues. The V segment lost 0 bases and the J segment 4 bases; nucleotides outside the gene matches: 3. The CDR3 is CATSRDKGQGAYGYTF. As DNA, the CDR3 is TGTGCCACCAGCAGAGACAAGGGACAGGGGGCCTATGGCTACACCTTC.

The chain employs TRBV7-9 and TRBJ1-2, with unresolved D. The CDR3 extends over 13 amino acids. CDR1 and CDR2 (germline): SEHNR, FQNEAQ (reference sequence). V was cut by 4 bases and J by 0 bases, with 6 bases left in between. CDR3 amino acids: CASSSETNYGYTF. The CDR3 DNA sequence: TGTGCCAGCAGCTCTGAGACTAACTATGGCTACACCTTC.

This rearrangement joins TRBV3-1 (or the pseudogene TRBV3-2) to TRBJ1-4; D is ambiguous. Trimming took off 4 bases at V and 3 bases at J, with 18 bases between the two ends. Germline CDR1 is LGHDT and CDR2 is YNNKEL (reference sequence). The CDR3 has 17 amino acids. CDR3 protein: CASSPRSLGKPNEKLFF. As DNA, the CDR3 is TGTGCCAGCAGCCCCCGATCCTTAGGGAAGCCTAATGAAAAACTGTTTTTT.

The chain links TRBV15 to TRBJ1-1; D possibly corresponds to TRBD1 (6 bases). The CDR3 extends over 19 amino acids. CDR1 and CDR2 (germline): LNHNV, YYDKDF (reference sequence). The ends were cut back, 1 base at V and 1 base at J, with 22 bases in the middle. Here the CDR3 DNA reads TGTGCCACCAGCAGAGTCCCCGACCTTACGACAGGCTCGAACACTGAAGCTTTCTTT. It specifies CATSRVPDLTTGSNTEAFF.

The chain employs TRBV6-5 and TRBJ2-7, with D possibly matching TRBD2 (5 bases). The CDR3 consists of 13 residues. Germline values: CDR1 MNHEY, CDR2 SVGAGI. V lost 4 bases and J 2 bases, leaving 9 bases between the germline ends. CDR3 sequence (DNA): TGTGCCAGCAGTTCCATACTAGCCTACGAGCAGTACTTC. Its translation is CASSSILAYEQYF.

The gene calls are TRBV19 and TRBJ2-2; TRBD2 agrees at 10 bases. Trimming cost V 5 bases and J 7 bases; bases outside gene matches: 7. The CDR3 totals 15 residues. Germline assignment: CDR1 LNHDA and CDR2 SQIVND (reference sequence). The CDR3 is CASSPSGGAHGELFF. CDR3 nucleotide sequence: TGTGCCAGTAGTCCCAGCGGGGGGGCCCACGGGGAGCTGTTTTTT.

The chain carries TRBV28 and TRBJ1-1; maybe TRBD1 (5 bases). The CDR3 covers 13 residues. The V end lost 3 bases, the J end lost 3 bases, and 8 bases lay between the germline ends. Per germline, CDR1 MDHEN and CDR2 SYDVKM. The CDR3 DNA sequence: TGTGCCAGCAGTTTCTCAGGGTACACTGAAGCTTTCTTT. Amino acids: CASSFSGYTEAFF.

J is TRBJ1-6 and V is TRBV7-9; a weak D match, TRBD1 (6 bases). Germline assignment: CDR1 SEHNR and CDR2 FQNEAQ (reference sequence). The CDR3 consists of 16 residues. V lost 6 bases and J lost 0, with 12 bases in between. In nucleotides, the CDR3 is TGTGCCAGCAGTTCAGACAGGCTCTCCTATAATTCACCCCTCCACTTT. It specifies CASSSDRLSYNSPLHF.

The genes are TRBV24-1 and TRBJ2-1; D unresolved. V gave up 4 bases and J gave up 11 bases, with 8 bases separating them. The CDR3 is made up of 11 amino acids. Germline V gives CDR1 KGHDR, CDR2 SFDVKD. CDR3 in amino acids: CATSDQVQQFF. CDR3 nucleotides: TGTGCCACCAGTGACCAAGTTCAGCAGTTCTTC.